The subject of this entry is one T cell receptor beta chain. Being one base from a much bigger clone, this may be a read error. These data are taken from a study of human T cells and chemical hapten exposure. Looking at the study overall: It was small differences in pooled library volume that mainly caused per-sample TCR yields to vary.

Described time point: patch test 1, 2 weeks after DPC sensitization. Treatment noted: therapeutic diphenylcyclopropenone sensitization with weekly scalp DPC. Ahead of applying each patch test, blood was sampled. Germline lookup yields CDR1 SQVTM and CDR2 ANQGSEA. CDR3 length: 15 amino acids. TCRdb used MiXCR to reprocess the RACE reads, holding one entry per CDR3 protein. The table records fewer than 200,000 distinct CDR3 sequences, 20% to 25% of them present only once. J is TRBJ2-3 and V is TRBV29-1, with D perhaps TRBD1 (5 bases). Sequenced material: whole blood, taken in connection with sensitization to the hapten diphenylcyclopropenone (DPC). The TCR was taken from a woman aged 50 to 60 with alopecia areata. Some clones in this sample may be carry-over from other donors' samples. CDR3 coding DNA: TGCAGCGTTGACTCGTGGGGCGAGGCGAAAGATACGGAGTATTTT. This sequence encodes CSVDSWGEAKDTEYF.